The 9 T cell receptor beta chains below all came from one sample that was sequenced in a study of spatial heterogeneity in lung cancer. TCRdb used MiXCR to reprocess the 5' RACE reads, holding one entry per CDR3 protein. The sample includes 55,000 to 75,000 distinct CDR3 sequences, around 9.3% of them seen just once. The time point is: blood at routine non-recurrence follow-up after resection. The sample here was PBMCs, taken at follow-up. The receptors were sampled from a female donor with early-stage non-small cell lung cancer.

The sample holds many counts of this clonotype. The chain employs TRBV19 and TRBJ1-5, with TRBD1 as a possible D gene (6 bases). The ends were cut back, 6 bases at V and 4 bases at J, with 13 bases in the middle. Germline V CDR1 and CDR2: LNHDA, SQIVND (reference sequence). The CDR3 consists of 14 residues. CDR3 amino acids: CASSRDIQNQPQHF. CDR3 coding DNA: TGTGCCAGTAGCCGGGACATTCAAAATCAGCCCCAGCATTTT.

This clonotype was detected ten times or more. This chain joins TRBV11-1 and TRBJ2-7; D remains unclear. V was pared by 5 bases and J by 2 bases, with 10 bases between. The CDR3 totals 13 residues. Per germline, CDR1 SGHAT and CDR2 FQDESV (reference sequence). The CDR3 region has the DNA TGTGCCAGCAGCCGGCGGCTGACCTACGAGCAGTACTTC. Translated: CASSRRLTYEQYF. The full variable domain, its missing parts supplied by reference TRBV11-1 and TRBJ2-7, is EAEVAQSPRYKITEKSQAVAFWCDPISGHATLYWYRQILGQGPELLVQFQDESVVDDSQLPKDRFSAERLKGVDSTLKIQPAELGDSAMYLCASSRRLTYEQYFGPGTRLTVT.

This clonotype came up many times. The CDR3 DNA sequence: TGCAGCGTTCGGGACTTCTATTCCTACGAGCAGTACTTC. It codes for CSVRDFYSYEQYF. The chain employs TRBV29-1 and TRBJ2-7; tentative D call: TRBD2 (6 bases). The V end lost 5 bases, the J end lost 1 base, and 12 bases lay between the germline ends. The CDR3 has 13 residues. CDR1 and CDR2 from the germline V gene are SQVTM and ANQGSEA.

This clonotype appeared many times. The chain combines TRBV27 with TRBJ2-1; 12 bases are shared with TRBD1. Trimming removed 5 bases from V and 6 bases from J; junction bases left unmatched: 20. Per the germline V gene, CDR1 is MNHEY and CDR2 is SMNVEV (reference sequence). This CDR3 is 20 amino acids long. The CDR3 sequence is CASSRSGQGATITPPNEQFF. The CDR3 bases are TGTGCCAGCAGTCGATCGGGACAGGGGGCCACCATAACTCCCCCCAATGAGCAGTTCTTC.

This clonotype has just a few counts. The V call is TRBV5-1, the J call TRBJ1-2; no definite D call. Per the germline V gene, CDR1 is SGHRS and CDR2 is YFSETQ. The V and J ends lost 2 bases and 1 base respectively, with 12 bases between them. The CDR3 extends over 15 amino acids. The CDR3 coding sequence is TGCGCCAGCAGCTTATCAGGCTCGCGTAACTATGGCTACACCTTC. It encodes CASSLSGSRNYGYTF.

This clonotype was seen many times. The rearrangement joins TRBV9 to TRBJ2-1; no clear D. V was clipped by 2 bases and J by 8 bases, with 11 bases between them. Per the germline V gene, CDR1 is SGDLS and CDR2 is YYNGEE. There are 13 residues in the CDR3. For the CDR3, the DNA is TGTGCCAGCAGCGTGTCCCTGCTGGATGAGCAGTTCTTC. Its protein product is CASSVSLLDEQFF.

This clonotype was observed many times. The chain is built from TRBV12-3 or TRBV12-4 and TRBJ1-1; a weak D match, TRBD1 (5 bases). The V end lost 7 bases, the J end lost 4 bases, and 19 bases lay between the germline ends. This CDR3 is 15 amino acids long. The CDR3 protein is CASNDKVGRGTEAFF. CDR3 DNA: TGTGCCAGCAACGATAAGGTGGGGAGGGGCACTGAAGCTTTCTTT.

This clonotype was counted a few times. The chain joins TRBV7-9 to TRBJ2-7; D not resolved. Per the germline V gene, CDR1 is SEHNR and CDR2 is FQNEAQ (reference sequence). The CDR3 is 14 residues long. V dropped 1 base and J dropped 1 base, with 8 bases sitting between them. CDR3 amino acids: CASSLVSGSYEQYF. The CDR3, as DNA: TGTGCCAGCAGCTTAGTTTCAGGATCCTACGAGCAGTACTTC.

The CDR3 DNA reads as TGTGCCACCAGCATCCGGACGGCTGGATTAGGGGGCTACACCTTC. Its protein is CATSIRTAGLGGYTF. This chain links TRBV15 with TRBJ1-2; D is uncertain. V lost 4 bases, J lost 8 bases, and 20 bases lay in between. CDR1 is LNHNV, CDR2 YYDKDF, per germline (reference sequence). The CDR3 runs 15 residues.